This TCR beta chain was sequenced during a study of blood T cell repertoires in COVID-19. About the research overall: From the United States, Italy and Spain came samples of acute and convalescent COVID-19. Sample material is recorded as cDNA or gDNA derived from T cells, B-cell-depleted T cells, or PBMCs.

The CDR3 contains 15 residues. The V gene's germline CDR1 is WSHSY and CDR2 SAAADI. After removal of 2 bases from V and 4 bases from J, the junction contained 3 bases not matched to a gene. Per the original data handling: Amplification of reference gene primers provided the estimated nucleated cell counts. TCRdb keeps only in-frame clones here, not all; method: immunoSEQ multiplex PCR. V, J and clone size are taken as reported in that table, and D and trimming were inferred from the DNA itself. The profile shows a few hundred thousand clones, around four fifths of them singletons. The chain is built from TRBV10-2 and TRBJ2-2; TRBD2 matches at 8 bases. The sequence was collected from a man aged 55-75 years with acute or convalescent COVID-19. The sequencing input was peripheral blood. CDR3 protein: CASSEVAGSTGELFF. The CDR3 DNA reads as TGCGCCAGCAGTGAGGTAGCGGGATCCACCGGGGAGCTGTTTTTT.